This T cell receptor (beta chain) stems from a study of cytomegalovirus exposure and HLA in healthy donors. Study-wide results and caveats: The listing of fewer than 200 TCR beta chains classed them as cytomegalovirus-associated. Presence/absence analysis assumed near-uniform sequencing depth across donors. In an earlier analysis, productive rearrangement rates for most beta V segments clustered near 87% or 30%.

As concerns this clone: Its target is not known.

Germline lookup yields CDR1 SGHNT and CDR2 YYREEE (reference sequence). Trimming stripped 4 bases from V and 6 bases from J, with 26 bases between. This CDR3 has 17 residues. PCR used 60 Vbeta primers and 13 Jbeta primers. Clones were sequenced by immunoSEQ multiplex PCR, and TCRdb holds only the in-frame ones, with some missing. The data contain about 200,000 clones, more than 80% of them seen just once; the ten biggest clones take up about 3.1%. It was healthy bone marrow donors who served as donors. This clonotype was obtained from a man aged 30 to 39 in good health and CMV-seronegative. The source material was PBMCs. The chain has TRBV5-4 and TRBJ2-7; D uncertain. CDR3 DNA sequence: TGTGCCAGCAGCCTGGGGAAACCCTTACATCTAGAGGCCGAGCAGTACTTC. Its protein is CASSLGKPLHLEAEQYF.